This T cell receptor (beta chain) was obtained from a study of cytomegalovirus exposure and HLA in healthy donors. V lost 5 bases, J lost 6 bases, and 7 bases stayed unmatched. Germline V gives CDR1 MNHEY, CDR2 SMNVEV (reference sequence). The CDR3 totals 14 residues. Vbeta (60) and Jbeta (13) primers were used in the PCR. Clones were read by immunoSEQ multiplex PCR, and TCRdb kept only the in-frame ones, dropping some. The table has 75,000 to 95,000 clones, 69% seen once. As concerns this clone: Its antigen is unidentified.

General study results and limits: In the analysis, some V segments, TRBV6-2 and TRBV6-3 included, were excluded as indistinguishable. The authors later linked a missense DCLRE1C variant to TCR beta V- and J-gene trimming.

The receptor comes from a man aged 50 or older in good health and CMV-seronegative. The chain joins TRBV27 to TRBJ2-7, with 10 bases lining up with TRBD1. The sequenced sample was PBMCs. CDR3 amino acids: CASSRRQGAREQYV. The DNA of the CDR3 is TGTGCCAGCAGTCGCCGACAGGGGGCGCGCGAGCAGTACGTC.